The 22 T cell receptor beta chains listed next were all sequenced from one sample in a study of shared clonotypes between healthy human individuals. Sequenced by immunoSEQ multiplex PCR; TCRdb stores in-frame clones only, minus some. Among 2,100,000 or so clones, around 95% were seen once, and the ten largest hold around 0.13%. The sequenced material came from naive CD4+ T cells sorted from blood. The subset here: CD45RA+ positively selected. The receptor set was obtained from a man in his late teens or twenties in good health.

In this sample, this clone turned up once. V and J are TRBV6-5 and TRBJ2-3, with 8 nucleotides matching TRBD2. Trimming removed 6 bases from V and 6 bases from J; junction bases left unmatched: 11. Germline V gives CDR1 MNHEY, CDR2 SVGAGI. The CDR3 totals 15 residues. The DNA of the CDR3 is TGTGCCAGCAGCCGGACTAGCCCGGGCATGGATACGCAGTATTTT. Amino acid sequence: CASSRTSPGMDTQYF.

The chain uses TRBV13 and TRBJ2-2, with D maybe TRBD1 (6 bases). There are 15 residues in the CDR3. V was trimmed by 2 bases and J by 4 bases, leaving 11 bases between them. CDR1 and CDR2 from the germline V gene are PRHDT and FYEKMQ (reference sequence). The CDR3 spells CASSLNTGLTGELFF. The DNA of the CDR3 is TGTGCCAGCAGCTTAAACACAGGGCTCACCGGGGAGCTGTTTTTT.

This chain uses TRBV10-3 with TRBJ2-2; D is undetermined. The CDR3 spans 15 residues. Looked up from germline, CDR1 is ENHRY and CDR2 is SYGVKD. V was trimmed by 5 bases and J by 5 bases, leaving 15 bases between them. Written as DNA, the CDR3 is TGTGCCATCAGTTTCGAAGGGCTAAATACCGGGGAGCTGTTTTTT. Residues: CAISFEGLNTGELFF.

A note on this clone: Distinct nucleotide sequences in the sample also encode this CDR3. Here the CDR3 reads CASSSPGTGGSYEQYF. In DNA, the CDR3 is TGTGCCAGCAGCTCGCCCGGGACAGGGGGTTCCTACGAGCAGTACTTC. The J gene is TRBJ2-7, the V gene TRBV7-9, with TRBD1 matching 11 bases. This CDR3 spans 16 amino acids. The junction had 6 bases not matched to a gene; V was cut back by 4 bases and J by 1 base. Germline V lookup: CDR1 SEHNR, CDR2 FQNEAQ (reference sequence).

The CDR3 nucleotides are TGCGCCAGCAGCCAAGATGTGAGTAGCGGGAGGGCCGGTGTGAGCGAGCAGTACTTC. It yields the protein CASSQDVSSGRAGVSEQYF. The chain joins TRBV4-3 to TRBJ2-7, with TRBD2 identical over 11 bases. CDR1 and CDR2 (germline): LGHNA, YSLEER. J lost 6 bases, V lost 0 bases, and 16 bases had no gene match. The CDR3 spans 19 residues.

V usage is TRBV6-5 and J usage is TRBJ1-1; D not certain. The V and J ends lost 10 bases and 0 bases respectively, with 12 bases between them. The germline V gene encodes CDR1 MNHEY and CDR2 SVGAGI. This CDR3 comprises 13 residues. This CDR3 reads CATGWDLNTEAFF. Written as DNA, the CDR3 is TGTGCCACGGGATGGGATTTGAACACTGAAGCTTTCTTT.

J is TRBJ2-1 and V is TRBV5-1, with D possibly TRBD1 on 5 matching bases. V lost 1 base and J 6 bases, leaving 11 bases between the germline ends. The germline V gene has CDR1 SGHRS and CDR2 YFSETQ. CDR3 size: 14 residues. CDR3 DNA sequence: TGCGCCAGCAGCTTGACTACAGGTCTCAATGAGCAGTTCTTC. This translates into CASSLTTGLNEQFF.

V usage is TRBV10-1 and J usage is TRBJ1-5; D might be TRBD1 (6 bases). Germline CDR1 WNHNN, CDR2 SYGVQD (reference sequence). This CDR3 region has 17 residues. With 8 bases removed from V and 6 bases from J, the gap between germline ends came to 26 bases. This CDR3 reads CASRAGKQGRDGQPQHF. The CDR3 DNA follows: TGCGCCAGCCGAGCCGGTAAACAGGGTCGGGATGGTCAGCCCCAGCATTTT.

V is TRBV6-1 and J is TRBJ1-2; D is possibly TRBD1 (5 bases). This CDR3 is 15 amino acids long. Between the trimmed V and J ends, which lost 4 bases and 8 bases, there was a span of 20 bases. Germline V gives CDR1 MNHNS, CDR2 SASEGT. The CDR3 region has the DNA TGTGCCAGCAGTGGGACTACCGGGACGGAACCAGGCTACACCTTC. This sequence encodes CASSGTTGTEPGYTF.

This chain links TRBV10-3 with TRBJ1-1, with 8 bases matching TRBD1. The J segment lost 0 bases and the V segment lost 6 bases, leaving 9 bases of the junction unmatched. Germline V lookup: CDR1 ENHRY, CDR2 SYGVKD. The CDR3 covers 16 residues. CDR3 in amino acids: CAIRRQGSPLNTEAFF. DNA of the CDR3: TGTGCCATCAGAAGACAGGGGAGTCCTCTGAACACTGAAGCTTTCTTT.

This chain uses TRBV5-1 with TRBJ1-2; D not resolved. Germline assignment: CDR1 SGHRS and CDR2 YFSETQ. The ends were cut back, 7 bases at V and 2 bases at J, with 6 bases in the middle. This CDR3 has 11 residues. CDR3 nucleotide sequence: TGCGCCAGCCCTGAGAACTATGGCTACACCTTC. Protein sequence: CASPENYGYTF. Drawing the rest from reference TRBV5-1 and TRBJ1-2, the complete variable domain is KAGVTQTPRYLIKTRGQQVTLSCSPISGHRSVSWYQQTPGQGLQFLFEYFSETQRNKGNFPGRFSGRQFSNSRSEMNVSTLELGDSALYLCASPENYGYTFGSGTRLTVV.

The chain carries TRBV6-1 and TRBJ2-3, with D unresolved. From germline, CDR1 is MNHNS and CDR2 SASEGT. This CDR3 contains 13 residues. V dropped 5 bases and J dropped 4 bases, with 10 bases sitting between them. The DNA for the CDR3 is TGTGCCAGCAGTTTCACCTTTTCAGATACGCAGTATTTT. Its protein product is CASSFTFSDTQYF.

V usage is TRBV18 and J usage is TRBJ1-5; 7 bases are shared with TRBD1. Looked up from germline, CDR1 is KGHSH and CDR2 is LQKENI. Trimming at V came to 5 bases and at J to 5 bases, leaving 6 bases not matched to a gene. This CDR3 is built from 14 residues. CDR3 sequence: CASSTGTDYQPQHF. In nucleotides, the CDR3 is TGTGCCAGCTCAACCGGGACAGACTATCAGCCCCAGCATTTT. Complete variable domain (other parts from reference TRBV18 and TRBJ1-5): NAGVMQNPRHLVRRRGQEARLRCSPMKGHSHVYWYRQLPEEGLKFMVYLQKENIIDESGMPKERFSAEFPKEGPSILRIQQVVRGDSAAYFCASSTGTDYQPQHFGDGTRLSIL.

V usage is TRBV6-1 and J usage is TRBJ2-1; 13 bases line up with TRBD2. From germline, CDR1 is MNHNS and CDR2 SASEGT. V lost 9 bases to trimming and J lost 5 bases; unmatched junction nucleotides: 4. This CDR3 contains 14 residues. CDR3 DNA sequence: TGTGCCAGTGGGACTAGCGGGGTGAACAATGAGCAGTTCTTC. It encodes CASGTSGVNNEQFF.

The chain combines TRBV6-5 with TRBJ2-3; D may be TRBD1 or TRBD2 (6 bases each). Germline-derived CDR1 and CDR2 are MNHEY and SVGAGI. Trimming removed 5 bases at V and 4 bases at J, with 13 bases between. The CDR3 spans 14 residues. The CDR3 coding sequence is TGTGCCAGCAGTAGGGGGACTCAGGCAGATACGCAGTATTTT. Residues: CASSRGTQADTQYF.

The chain links TRBV2 to TRBJ1-6; D gene ambiguous. The germline gives CDR1 SNHLY, CDR2 FYNNEI. The germline V and J ends were trimmed by 7 bases and 3 bases, with 19 bases remaining between them. The CDR3 has 17 residues. DNA for the CDR3: TGTGCCAGCACTCCCGAGACAAGTGGGGTCTATAATTCACCCCTCCACTTT. This encodes CASTPETSGVYNSPLHF.

The chain links TRBV6-1 to TRBJ2-1, with a weak D call TRBD1 (5 bases). V was cut by 4 bases and J by 8 bases, with 15 bases left in between. This CDR3 has 14 amino acids. Germline assignment: CDR1 MNHNS and CDR2 SASEGT. This chain's CDR3 is CASSVTGTADEQFF. In nucleotides, the CDR3 is TGTGCCAGCAGTGTCACAGGTACCGCCGATGAGCAGTTCTTC.

The chain recombines TRBV6-1 with TRBJ1-5; TRBD1 agrees at 7 bases. This CDR3 spans 14 amino acids. Germline CDR1 reads MNHNS; CDR2 reads SASEGT. J was trimmed by 6 bases and V by 2 bases; bases with no gene match: 4. The DNA of the CDR3 is TGTGCCAGCAGTGAAAGAGGGGGCGTTCAGCCCCAGCATTTT. Translating it yields CASSERGGVQPQHF.

V is TRBV6-1 and J is TRBJ1-2, with a weak D call TRBD1 (5 bases). The CDR3 covers 13 residues. The ends were cut back, 0 bases at V and 8 bases at J, with 10 bases in the middle. Germline V gives CDR1 MNHNS, CDR2 SASEGT. CDR3 coding DNA: TGTGCCAGCAGTGAAGCAGGGACGCGGGGCTACACCTTC. This sequence encodes CASSEAGTRGYTF.

CDR3 nucleotide sequence: TGTGCCAGCAGTTACTACAGATACACTGAAGCTTTCTTT. Amino acid sequence: CASSYYRYTEAFF. The chain employs TRBV6-5 and TRBJ1-1; D remains ambiguous. Germline V CDR1 and CDR2: MNHEY, SVGAGI. CDR3 size: 13 residues. V was pared by 1 base and J by 3 bases, with 6 bases between.

The rearrangement uses TRBV19 and TRBJ2-2; perhaps TRBD2 as D (6 bases). Trimming took off 8 bases at V and 6 bases at J, with 16 bases between the two ends. This CDR3 spans 14 amino acids. Germline CDR1 and CDR2: LNHDA and SQIVND (reference sequence). For the CDR3, the DNA is TGTGCCAGTTCGATGAATGGCGGGGCCGGGGAGCTGTTTTTT. It is translated as CASSMNGGAGELFF.

The chain links TRBV5-6 to TRBJ1-1; D is uncertain. The CDR3 contains 14 residues. V shed 6 bases and J shed 5 bases, with 17 bases lying between them. Germline CDR1 SGHDT, CDR2 YYEEEE. The CDR3 is CASTRTLAWTEAFF. CDR3 bases: TGTGCCAGCACCCGGACTCTTGCCTGGACTGAAGCTTTCTTT.